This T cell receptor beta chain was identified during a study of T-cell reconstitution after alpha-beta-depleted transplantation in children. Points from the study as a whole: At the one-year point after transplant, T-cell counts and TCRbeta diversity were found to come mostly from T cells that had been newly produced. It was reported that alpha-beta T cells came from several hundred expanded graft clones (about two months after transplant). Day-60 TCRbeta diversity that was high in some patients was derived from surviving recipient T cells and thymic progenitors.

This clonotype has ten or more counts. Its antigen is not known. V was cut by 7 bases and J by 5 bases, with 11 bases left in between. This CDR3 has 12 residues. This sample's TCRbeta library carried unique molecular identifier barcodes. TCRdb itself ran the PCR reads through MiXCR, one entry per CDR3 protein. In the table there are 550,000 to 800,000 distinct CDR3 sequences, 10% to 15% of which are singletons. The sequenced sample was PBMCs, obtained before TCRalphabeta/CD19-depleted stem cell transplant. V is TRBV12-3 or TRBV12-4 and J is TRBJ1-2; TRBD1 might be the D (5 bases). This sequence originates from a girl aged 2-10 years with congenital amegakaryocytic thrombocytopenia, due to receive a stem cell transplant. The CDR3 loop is CASTRDSYGYTF. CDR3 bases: TGTGCCAGCACTCGGGACTCTTATGGCTACACCTTC.